This TCR beta chain was sequenced in a study of shared clonotypes between healthy human individuals (dated by TCRdb to the early 2020s). About the investigation overall: The cohort comprised two women and a few men aged 18 to 49 years. To increase sequencing depth and limit assay-specific biases, different laboratories used diverse techniques to prepare libraries and sequence TCR repertoires. Leukapheresis yielded between about 0.85 and 10 billion PBMCs per donor. To estimate repertoire size and how much clonotypes are shared between individuals, the study performed deep sequencing of blood TCR repertoires from a handful of healthy adults. For each donor, CD4 naive and CD4 memory were each given three plates, CD8 naive was given two plates, and CD8 memory was given one plate. Here is what the overall study found, with its caveats: Compared with non-shared clonotypes, the clonotypes found in all four sorted-subset donors had higher generation probabilities. The small number of donors limited the genetic and exposure-history diversity represented. About 5% of naive CD4, around 3.5% of naive CD8, approximately 2% of memory CD4, and over 0.35% of memory CD8 clonotypes were shared across several donors. Even with the large sequencing depth, rarefaction of the sorted-subset datasets indicated that sequencing was incomplete. Estimated clonotype richness was generally larger for naive than for memory subsets. Pairwise subsampling indicated that sequencing depth was expected to affect the degree of clonotype sharing among donors. Only blood was sampled, and tissue TCR repertoires likely differ from those in blood.

Using the deep immunoSEQ assay, TCR CDR3 regions were amplified from genomic DNA by multiplex PCR. Genomic DNA extracted from each cell subset was distributed evenly over all wells of several immunoSEQ 96-well plates, and each plate served as one replicate. For sorted subsets, each replicate PCR was loaded with about 0.2 ug genomic DNA, equivalent to 32,000 or so T cell genomes. The purified libraries were quantified using a Qubit 3.0 fluorometer, sized with a Bioanalyzer 2100, and then quantified again using the KAPA Library Quantification kit. A separate single-read 150-cycle Illumina NextSeq 550 flow cell was used to sequence each immunoSEQ 96-well plate. On the study's bioinformatics: Because the immunoSEQ output included only junctional sequences and no quality scores, the filtering could not be the same as the filtering used for full-length reads. To assign V/J genes and CDR3, sequences were annotated using PyIR, a Python wrapper for IgBLAST v1.9, with IMGT germline references. Reads were filtered out if the reads had weak V/J assignments (E-value above 1e-6), no CDR3, stop codons, out-of-frame junctions, or ambiguous translated residues. V3J clonotypes were defined as sequences sharing an identical inferred V gene, J gene, and CDR3 amino acid sequence. Percentage overlap between repertoires was computed as shared unique clonotypes divided by the size of the smaller repertoire. Repertoire richness was assessed with RTK rarefaction, the Chao1 estimator, and Recon v2.1 estimates of unobserved clonotypes. Generation probabilities for all TCRbeta clonotypes obtained by the gDNA method from a few donors were computed using OLGA. TCRdb obtained this table from immuneACCESS and retained in-frame rearrangements with V and J assigned. These tables miss some clones; where compared with another copy, unresolved V genes account for less than half of the shortfall, and the remainder is unexplained. Clone size and the V and J calls come from that table; the DNA yielded D and trimming. This sample comprises approximately 980,000 clones, approximately 76% of them detected only once. The ten largest clones represent roughly 1.5% of the sample.

Details on this clone: This receptor's antigen is unknown. Per-nucleotide qualities are absent, and no much larger clonotype sits a single base away.

The donors were healthy, HIV-negative adults who had no recently reported acute infections or vaccinations. All donors were Caucasian adults living in Nashville, Tennessee, USA. CD4+ T cells were enriched by magnetic negative selection, after which naive cells were positively selected on CD45RA and the negative fraction was taken as the memory subset. Blood was collected by leukapheresis, and PBMCs were isolated by Ficoll-Histopaque density gradient centrifugation and then cryopreserved in liquid nitrogen vapor phase. Analytical flow cytometry was used to check the purity and quantity of every magnetically sorted T cell population. Genomic DNA was isolated from every sorted fraction and measured by UV absorbance on a Nanodrop 2000c. Trimming takes 2 bases off V and 3 bases off J; junction bases not matched to a gene: 8. The germline V gene provides CDR1 MNHEY and CDR2 SVGAGI. The CDR3 spans 16 residues, from the cysteine through the phenylalanine. Only the CDR3 part of the read is kept: 48 bases, read in frame from the first base.

The rearrangement joined TRBV6-5 to TRBJ2-7, with TRBD1 identical over 9 junction bases. This sequence originates from a man aged 18 to 30 in good health. The source material was memory CD4+ T cells sorted from blood. The cell subset or site label corresponds to: CD45RA-negative fraction. This receptor carries the CDR3 CASSYRHGTGIYEQYF. The nucleotides read TGTGCCAGCAGTTACCGCCATGGGACAGGGATCTACGAGCAGTACTTC.